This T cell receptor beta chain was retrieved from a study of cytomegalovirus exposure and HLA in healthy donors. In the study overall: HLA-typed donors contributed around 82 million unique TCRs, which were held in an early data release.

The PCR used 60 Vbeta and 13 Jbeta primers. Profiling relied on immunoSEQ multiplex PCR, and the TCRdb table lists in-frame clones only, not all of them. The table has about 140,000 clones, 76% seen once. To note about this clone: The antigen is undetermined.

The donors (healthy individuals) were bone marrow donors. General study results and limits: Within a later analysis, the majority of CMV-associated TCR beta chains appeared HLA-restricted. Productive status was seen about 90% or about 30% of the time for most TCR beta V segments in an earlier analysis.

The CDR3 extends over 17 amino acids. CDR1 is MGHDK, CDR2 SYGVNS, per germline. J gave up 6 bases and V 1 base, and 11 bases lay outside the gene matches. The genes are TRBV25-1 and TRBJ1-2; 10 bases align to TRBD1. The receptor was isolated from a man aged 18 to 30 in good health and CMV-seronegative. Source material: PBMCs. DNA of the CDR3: TGTGCCAGCAGTGAATTTATGACAGGGGGCCTCTTGGATGGCTACACCTTC. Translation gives CASSEFMTGGLLDGYTF.